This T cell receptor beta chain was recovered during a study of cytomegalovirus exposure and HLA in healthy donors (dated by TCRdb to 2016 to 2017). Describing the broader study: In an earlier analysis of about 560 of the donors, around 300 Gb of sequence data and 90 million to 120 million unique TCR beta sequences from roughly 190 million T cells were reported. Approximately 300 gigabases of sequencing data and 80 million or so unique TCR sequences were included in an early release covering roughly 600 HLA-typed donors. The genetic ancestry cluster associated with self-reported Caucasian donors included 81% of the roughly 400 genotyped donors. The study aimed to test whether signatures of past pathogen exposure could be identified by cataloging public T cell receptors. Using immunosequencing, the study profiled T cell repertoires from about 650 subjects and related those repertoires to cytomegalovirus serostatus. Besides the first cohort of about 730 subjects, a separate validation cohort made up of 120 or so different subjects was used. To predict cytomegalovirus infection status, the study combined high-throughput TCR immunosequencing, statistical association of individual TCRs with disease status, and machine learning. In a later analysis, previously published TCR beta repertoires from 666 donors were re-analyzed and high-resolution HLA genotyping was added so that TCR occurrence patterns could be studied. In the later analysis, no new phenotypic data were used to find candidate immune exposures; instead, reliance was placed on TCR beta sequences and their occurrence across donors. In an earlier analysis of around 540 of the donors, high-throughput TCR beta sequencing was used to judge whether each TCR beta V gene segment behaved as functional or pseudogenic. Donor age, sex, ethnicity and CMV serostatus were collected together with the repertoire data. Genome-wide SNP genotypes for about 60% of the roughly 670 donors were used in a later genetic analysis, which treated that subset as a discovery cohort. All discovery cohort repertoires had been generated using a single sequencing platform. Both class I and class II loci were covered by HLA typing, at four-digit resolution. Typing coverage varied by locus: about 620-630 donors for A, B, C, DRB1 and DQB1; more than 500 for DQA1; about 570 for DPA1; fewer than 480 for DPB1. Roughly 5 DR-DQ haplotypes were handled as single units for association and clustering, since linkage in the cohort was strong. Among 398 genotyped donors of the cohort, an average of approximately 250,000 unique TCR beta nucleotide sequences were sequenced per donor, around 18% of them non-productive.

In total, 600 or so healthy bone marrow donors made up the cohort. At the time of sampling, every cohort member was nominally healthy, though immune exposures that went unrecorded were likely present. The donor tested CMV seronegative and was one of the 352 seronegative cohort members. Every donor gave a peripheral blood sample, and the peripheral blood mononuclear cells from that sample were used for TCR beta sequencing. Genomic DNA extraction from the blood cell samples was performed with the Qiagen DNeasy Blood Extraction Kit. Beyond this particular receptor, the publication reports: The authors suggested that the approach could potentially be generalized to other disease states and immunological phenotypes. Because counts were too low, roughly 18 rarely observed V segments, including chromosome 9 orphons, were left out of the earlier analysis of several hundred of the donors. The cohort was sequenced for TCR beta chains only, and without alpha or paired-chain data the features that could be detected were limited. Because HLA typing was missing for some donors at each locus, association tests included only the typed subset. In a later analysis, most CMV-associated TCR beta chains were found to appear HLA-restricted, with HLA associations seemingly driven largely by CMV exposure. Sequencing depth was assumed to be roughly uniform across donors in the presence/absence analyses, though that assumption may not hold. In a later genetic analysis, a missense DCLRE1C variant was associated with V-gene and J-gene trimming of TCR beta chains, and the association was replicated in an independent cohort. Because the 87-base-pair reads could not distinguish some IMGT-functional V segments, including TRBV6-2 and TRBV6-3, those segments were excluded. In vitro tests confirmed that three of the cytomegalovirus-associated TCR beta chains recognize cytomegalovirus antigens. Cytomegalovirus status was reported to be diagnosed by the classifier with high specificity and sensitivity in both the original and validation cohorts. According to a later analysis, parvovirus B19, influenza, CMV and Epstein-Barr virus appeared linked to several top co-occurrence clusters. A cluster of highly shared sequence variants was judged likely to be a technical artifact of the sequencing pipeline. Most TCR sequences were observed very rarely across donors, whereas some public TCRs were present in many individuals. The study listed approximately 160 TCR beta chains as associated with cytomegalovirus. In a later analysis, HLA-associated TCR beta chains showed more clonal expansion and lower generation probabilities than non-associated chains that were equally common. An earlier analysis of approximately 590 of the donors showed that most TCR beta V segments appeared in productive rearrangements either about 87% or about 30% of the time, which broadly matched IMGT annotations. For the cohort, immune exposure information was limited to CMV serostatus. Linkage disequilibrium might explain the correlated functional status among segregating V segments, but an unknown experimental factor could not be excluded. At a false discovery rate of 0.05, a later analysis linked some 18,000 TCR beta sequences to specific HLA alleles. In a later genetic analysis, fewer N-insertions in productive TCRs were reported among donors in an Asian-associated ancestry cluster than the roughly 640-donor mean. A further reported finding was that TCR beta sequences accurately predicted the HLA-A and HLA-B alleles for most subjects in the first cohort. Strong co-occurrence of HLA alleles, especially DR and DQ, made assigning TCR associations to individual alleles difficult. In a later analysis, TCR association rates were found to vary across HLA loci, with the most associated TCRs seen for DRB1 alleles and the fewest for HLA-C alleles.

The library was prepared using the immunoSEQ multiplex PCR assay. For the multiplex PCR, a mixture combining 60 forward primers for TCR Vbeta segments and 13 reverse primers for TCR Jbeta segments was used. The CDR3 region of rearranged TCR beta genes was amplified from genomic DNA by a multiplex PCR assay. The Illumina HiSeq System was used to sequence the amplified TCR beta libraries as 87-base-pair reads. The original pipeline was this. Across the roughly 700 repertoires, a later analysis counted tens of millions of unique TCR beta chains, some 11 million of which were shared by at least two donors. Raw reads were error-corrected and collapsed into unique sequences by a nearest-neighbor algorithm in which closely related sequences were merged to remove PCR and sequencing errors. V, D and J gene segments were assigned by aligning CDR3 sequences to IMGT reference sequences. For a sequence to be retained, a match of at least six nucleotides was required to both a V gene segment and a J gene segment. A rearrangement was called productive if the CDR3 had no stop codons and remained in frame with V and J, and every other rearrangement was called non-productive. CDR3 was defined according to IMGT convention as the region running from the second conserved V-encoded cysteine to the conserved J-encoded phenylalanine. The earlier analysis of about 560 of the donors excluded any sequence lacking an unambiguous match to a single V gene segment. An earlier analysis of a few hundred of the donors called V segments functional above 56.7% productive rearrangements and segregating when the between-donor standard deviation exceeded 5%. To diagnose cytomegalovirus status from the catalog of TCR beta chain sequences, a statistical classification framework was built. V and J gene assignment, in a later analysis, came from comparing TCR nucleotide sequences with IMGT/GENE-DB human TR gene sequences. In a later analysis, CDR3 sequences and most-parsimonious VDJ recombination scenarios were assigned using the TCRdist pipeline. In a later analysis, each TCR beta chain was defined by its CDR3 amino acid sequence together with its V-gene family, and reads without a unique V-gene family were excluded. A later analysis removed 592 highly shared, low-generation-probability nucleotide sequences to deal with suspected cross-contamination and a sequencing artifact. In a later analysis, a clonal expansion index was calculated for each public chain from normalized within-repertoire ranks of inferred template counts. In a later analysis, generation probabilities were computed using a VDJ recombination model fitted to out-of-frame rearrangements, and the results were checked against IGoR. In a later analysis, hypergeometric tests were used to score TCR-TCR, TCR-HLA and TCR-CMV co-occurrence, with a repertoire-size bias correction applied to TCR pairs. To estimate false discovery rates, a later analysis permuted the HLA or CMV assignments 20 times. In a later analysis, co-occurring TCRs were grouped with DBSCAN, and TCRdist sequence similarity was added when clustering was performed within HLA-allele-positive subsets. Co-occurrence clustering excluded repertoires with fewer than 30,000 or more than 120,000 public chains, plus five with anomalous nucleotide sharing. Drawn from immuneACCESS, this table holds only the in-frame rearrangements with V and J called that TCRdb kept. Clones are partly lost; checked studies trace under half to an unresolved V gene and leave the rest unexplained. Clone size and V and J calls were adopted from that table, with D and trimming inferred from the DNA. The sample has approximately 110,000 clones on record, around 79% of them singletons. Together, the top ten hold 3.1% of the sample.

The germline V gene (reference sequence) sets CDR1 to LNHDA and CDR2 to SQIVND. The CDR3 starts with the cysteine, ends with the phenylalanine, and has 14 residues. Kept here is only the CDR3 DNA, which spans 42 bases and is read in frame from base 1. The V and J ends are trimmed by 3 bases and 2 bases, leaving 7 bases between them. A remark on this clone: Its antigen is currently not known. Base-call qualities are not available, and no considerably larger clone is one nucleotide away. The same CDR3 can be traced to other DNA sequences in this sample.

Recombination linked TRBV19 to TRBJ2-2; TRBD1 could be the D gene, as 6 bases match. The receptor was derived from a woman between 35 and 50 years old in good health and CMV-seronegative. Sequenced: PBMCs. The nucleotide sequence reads TGTGCCAGTAGTATGACAGGTAACACCGGGGAGCTGTTTTTT. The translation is CASSMTGNTGELFF.